This is a list of T cell receptor beta chains from one sample in a study of immune evolution from preneoplasia to lung adenocarcinoma. Profiling relied on immunoSEQ multiplex PCR, and the TCRdb table lists in-frame clones only, not all of them. The sample consists of roughly 2,000 clones, just over 85% of them appearing once. The sample taken for sequencing was FFPE adjacent normal lung tissue. The receptors here all came from a person aged 65-85 years with lung adenocarcinoma. Each CDR3 is given with its conserved first and last residue. A D gene is named only where the DNA matches it firmly. The size of a clone is reported for some rows only, either as once, few or many, or as a class for expanded clones.

J gene: TRBJ2-6; CDR3 length: 17; clone size: few; V gene: TRBV25-1; D gene: -; CDR3 DNA: TGTGCCAGCAGTAAAACTCATGGACAAAGTCGGGCCAACGTCCTGACTTTC; CDR3 protein: CASSKTHGQSRANVLTF
J gene: TRBJ2-7; CDR3 length: 13; clone size: -; V gene: TRBV29-1; D gene: -; CDR3 DNA: TGCAGCGTCATCGGACTATTAGCCCTCGAGCAGTACTTC; CDR3 protein: CSVIGLLALEQYF
J gene: TRBJ2-7; CDR3 length: 12; clone size: -; V gene: TRBV5-1; D gene: -; CDR3 DNA: TGCGCCAGCAGCTTGGGTGCTGACGAGCAGTACTTC; CDR3 protein: CASSLGADEQYF
J gene: TRBJ1-5; CDR3 length: 15; clone size: -; V gene: TRBV13; D gene: -; CDR3 DNA: TGTGCCAGCAGCTCACGACAGAATAGCAATCAGCCCCAGCATTTT; CDR3 protein: CASSSRQNSNQPQHF
J gene: TRBJ2-4; CDR3 length: 17; clone size: -; V gene: TRBV5-6; D gene: -; CDR3 DNA: TGTGCCAGCAGCCAAAGGACGGAAGTTTTGACCAAAAACATTCAGTACTTC; CDR3 protein: CASSQRTEVLTKNIQYF
J gene: TRBJ2-3; CDR3 length: 16; clone size: -; V gene: TRBV9; D gene: TRBD2; CDR3 DNA: TGTGCCAGCAGCGTAGGAGCGGGGGAGAGCACAGATACGCAGTATTTT; CDR3 protein: CASSVGAGESTDTQYF
J gene: TRBJ2-2; CDR3 length: 14; clone size: -; V gene: TRBV9; D gene: TRBD1; CDR3 DNA: TGTGCCAGCTCCGGGACAGGGGCGAGCGGGGAGCTGTTTTTT; CDR3 protein: CASSGTGASGELFF
J gene: TRBJ2-1; CDR3 length: 16; clone size: once; V gene: TRBV11-1; D gene: TRBD2; CDR3 DNA: TGTGCCAGCAGCTTAGGAGTGGCGGGAGTTGGCAATGAGCAGTTCTTC; CDR3 protein: CASSLGVAGVGNEQFF
J gene: TRBJ2-1; CDR3 length: 12; clone size: -; V gene: TRBV7-8; D gene: -; CDR3 DNA: TGTGCCAGCAGCTTATACGGGTCTGAGCAGTTCTTC; CDR3 protein: CASSLYGSEQFF
J gene: TRBJ1-6; CDR3 length: 14; clone size: -; V gene: TRBV6-4; D gene: TRBD1; CDR3 DNA: TGTGCCAGCAGAAGGGACAGGATTTTTTCACCCCTCCACTTT; CDR3 protein: CASRRDRIFSPLHF
J gene: TRBJ2-2; CDR3 length: 13; clone size: -; V gene: TRBV23-1; D gene: -; CDR3 DNA: TGCGCCAGCAGCAAGGGAAACACCGGGGAGCTGTTTTTT; CDR3 protein: CASSKGNTGELFF
J gene: TRBJ2-1; CDR3 length: 13; clone size: -; V gene: TRBV27; D gene: TRBD2; CDR3 DNA: TGTGCCAGCAGTTGGGCTAGCGGGGGGGTCGGGTTCTTC; CDR3 protein: CASSWASGGVGFF
J gene: TRBJ1-6; CDR3 length: 15; clone size: few; V gene: TRBV9; D gene: -; CDR3 DNA: TGTGCCAGCAGCGTAGAGGGCCAGGGGAATTCACCCCTCCACTTT; CDR3 protein: CASSVEGQGNSPLHF
J gene: TRBJ1-6; CDR3 length: 15; clone size: -; V gene: TRBV6-6; D gene: -; CDR3 DNA: TGTGCCAGCAGCGCTACAGGGACCTATAATTCACCCCTCCACTTT; CDR3 protein: CASSATGTYNSPLHF
J gene: TRBJ1-2; CDR3 length: 13; clone size: once; V gene: TRBV6-5; D gene: TRBD1; CDR3 DNA: TGTGCCAGCAGCGCAGGGGGAGGGGATGGCTACACCTTC; CDR3 protein: CASSAGGGDGYTF
J gene: TRBJ1-1; CDR3 length: 14; clone size: -; V gene: TRBV5-1; D gene: TRBD1; CDR3 DNA: TGCGCCAGCAGCTTGGGGGGACAGGGAGCTGAAGCTTTCTTT; CDR3 protein: CASSLGGQGAEAFF
J gene: TRBJ2-4; CDR3 length: 13; clone size: once; V gene: TRBV27; D gene: -; CDR3 DNA: TGTGCCAGCAGTTCCCTCGACAGGAACATTCAGTACTTC; CDR3 protein: CASSSLDRNIQYF
J gene: TRBJ1-1; CDR3 length: 17; clone size: -; V gene: TRBV28; D gene: TRBD1; CDR3 DNA: TGTGCCAGCACCATAGGCTGGGACAGGGGGCCAAGCACTGAAGCTTTCTTT; CDR3 protein: CASTIGWDRGPSTEAFF
J gene: TRBJ2-4; CDR3 length: 17; clone size: -; V gene: TRBV9; D gene: -; CDR3 DNA: TGTGCCAGCAGCGTAGGAGTCCAGGGGCTAGCCAAAAACATTCAGTACTTC; CDR3 protein: CASSVGVQGLAKNIQYF
J gene: TRBJ1-5; CDR3 length: 13; clone size: once; V gene: TRBV11-2; D gene: -; CDR3 DNA: TGTGCCAGCAGTCCCTACAGCAATCAGCCCCAGCATTTT; CDR3 protein: CASSPYSNQPQHF
J gene: TRBJ1-6; CDR3 length: 13; clone size: once; V gene: TRBV9; D gene: -; CDR3 DNA: TGTGCCAGCAGCCCCGGGGGGAATTCACCCCTCCACTTT; CDR3 protein: CASSPGGNSPLHF
J gene: TRBJ1-2; CDR3 length: 14; clone size: -; V gene: TRBV6-4; D gene: TRBD1; CDR3 DNA: TGTGCCAGCAGTCGTTTTGGGACAGGGATAGGCTACACCTTC; CDR3 protein: CASSRFGTGIGYTF
J gene: TRBJ1-1; CDR3 length: 15; clone size: -; V gene: TRBV29-1; D gene: TRBD1; CDR3 DNA: TGCAGCGTCCCGAAGGACAGGGGGCTTGTCACTGAAGCTTTCTTT; CDR3 protein: CSVPKDRGLVTEAFF
J gene: TRBJ1-5; CDR3 length: 16; clone size: -; V gene: TRBV28; D gene: -; CDR3 DNA: TGTGCCAGCAGTTTATTTCCAGGCAGGTCCGGTCAGCCCCAGCATTTT; CDR3 protein: CASSLFPGRSGQPQHF
J gene: TRBJ1-2; CDR3 length: 11; clone size: -; V gene: TRBV6-1; D gene: -; CDR3 DNA: TGTGCCAGCAGGGCAGGGTATGGCTACACCTTC; CDR3 protein: CASRAGYGYTF
J gene: TRBJ2-1; CDR3 length: 11; clone size: -; V gene: TRBV6-5; D gene: -; CDR3 DNA: TGTGCCAGCAGTTCGTGGGATGAGCAGTTCTTC; CDR3 protein: CASSSWDEQFF
J gene: TRBJ1-6; CDR3 length: 14; clone size: -; V gene: TRBV6-5; D gene: -; CDR3 DNA: TGTGCCAGCAGTCTCAGGGAATGGAATTCACCCCTCCACTTT; CDR3 protein: CASSLREWNSPLHF
J gene: TRBJ2-7; CDR3 length: 15; clone size: -; V gene: TRBV28; D gene: -; CDR3 DNA: TGTGCCAGCAGTTTTCCTTCGGGTGCCTCCTACGAGCAGTACTTC; CDR3 protein: CASSFPSGASYEQYF
J gene: TRBJ2-7; CDR3 length: 14; clone size: -; V gene: TRBV5-6; D gene: -; CDR3 DNA: TGTGCCAGCACCACAGCCGGACCAGGCTACGAGCAGTACTTC; CDR3 protein: CASTTAGPGYEQYF
J gene: TRBJ2-7; CDR3 length: 15; clone size: -; V gene: TRBV6-1; D gene: -; CDR3 DNA: TGTGCCAGCAGTGAGGAGAGCACTGGGTCATACGAGCAGTACTTC; CDR3 protein: CASSEESTGSYEQYF
J gene: TRBJ2-1; CDR3 length: 12; clone size: -; V gene: TRBV5-1; D gene: -; CDR3 DNA: TGCGCCAGCAGCTTGGCCGACAATGAGCAGTTCTTC; CDR3 protein: CASSLADNEQFF
J gene: TRBJ1-1; CDR3 length: 13; clone size: -; V gene: TRBV11-2; D gene: -; CDR3 DNA: TGTGCCAGCAGCCAGTACAGGGCGGGCGAAGCTTTCTTT; CDR3 protein: CASSQYRAGEAFF
J gene: TRBJ2-1; CDR3 length: 16; clone size: -; V gene: TRBV5-1; D gene: TRBD2; CDR3 DNA: TGCGCCAGCAGCTGGGGCCCTAGCGGGACCTACAATGAGCAGTTCTTC; CDR3 protein: CASSWGPSGTYNEQFF
J gene: TRBJ1-5; CDR3 length: 15; clone size: few; V gene: TRBV19; D gene: -; CDR3 DNA: TGTGCCAGTAGACAACTCACAGGGAGCAATCAGCCCCAGCATTTT; CDR3 protein: CASRQLTGSNQPQHF
J gene: TRBJ1-1; CDR3 length: 15; clone size: -; V gene: TRBV19; D gene: -; CDR3 DNA: TGTGCCAGTAGTCTTCCGCCAGCCGTGGGTACTGAAGCTTTCTTT; CDR3 protein: CASSLPPAVGTEAFF
J gene: TRBJ1-6; CDR3 length: 15; clone size: few; V gene: TRBV7-9; D gene: -; CDR3 DNA: TGTGCCAGCAGCTTAGGGCAGGGTATCGGTTCACCCCTCCACTTT; CDR3 protein: CASSLGQGIGSPLHF
J gene: TRBJ2-7; CDR3 length: 16; clone size: -; V gene: TRBV4-1; D gene: TRBD1; CDR3 DNA: TGCGCCAGCAGCCTCCGGGACAGGCCCGATTCCTACGAGCAGTACTTC; CDR3 protein: CASSLRDRPDSYEQYF
J gene: TRBJ2-2; CDR3 length: 14; clone size: -; V gene: TRBV5-1; D gene: -; CDR3 DNA: TGCGCCAGCAGCTTCCAGGGTCCCACCGGGGAGCTGTTTTTT; CDR3 protein: CASSFQGPTGELFF
J gene: TRBJ1-4; CDR3 length: 14; clone size: -; V gene: TRBV18; D gene: TRBD1; CDR3 DNA: TGTGCCAGCTCACCAAGGCCCGAGGGGGCTGAACTGTTTTTT; CDR3 protein: CASSPRPEGAELFF
J gene: TRBJ2-4; CDR3 length: 12; clone size: -; V gene: TRBV6-1; D gene: -; CDR3 DNA: TGTGCCAGCAGTGACTCGGGACCCGTTCAGTACTTC; CDR3 protein: CASSDSGPVQYF
J gene: TRBJ2-6; CDR3 length: 15; clone size: -; V gene: TRBV12-5; D gene: -; CDR3 DNA: TGTGCTAGTGGTGCAGGACAAAGTCGGGCCAACGTCCTGACTTTC; CDR3 protein: CASGAGQSRANVLTF
J gene: TRBJ2-1; CDR3 length: 14; clone size: -; V gene: TRBV5-1; D gene: TRBD2; CDR3 DNA: TGCGCCAGCAGCTTAGCGGGGCCAGGGAATGAGCAGTTCTTC; CDR3 protein: CASSLAGPGNEQFF